This entry describes one TCR beta chain. Trimming at V came to 4 bases and at J to 9 bases, leaving 7 bases not matched to a gene. From germline, CDR1 is SNHLY and CDR2 FYNNEI. The CDR3 contains 14 residues. Some clones are missing from TCRdb's copy, which holds only in-frame ones; the method was immunoSEQ multiplex PCR. The table includes just over 150,000 clones, 93% detected once. This sample stems from a study of control samples from healthy donors and cancer patients. This clonotype was sampled from a man aged 50-59 years in good health. This rearrangement joins TRBV2 to TRBJ2-1; TRBD2 matches at 9 bases. The sample consisted of blood. CDR3 loop: CASSVIAGEGEQFF. CDR3 nucleotide sequence: TGTGCCAGCAGTGTTATAGCGGGAGAAGGTGAGCAGTTCTTC.